This entry lists 20 T cell receptor beta chains sequenced from one sample in a study of blood T cell repertoires in COVID-19. The assay was immunoSEQ multiplex PCR, and TCRdb's table has in-frame clones only and misses some. The sample has fewer than 150,000 clones, roughly 90% seen once. Sequencing used peripheral blood. All receptors derive from a woman between 55 and 75 years old with COVID-19, enrolled during active disease.

The chain employs TRBV7-3 and TRBJ2-1, with TRBD2 as a possible D gene (5 bases). With 5 bases removed from V and 8 bases from J, the gap between germline ends came to 19 bases. Looked up from germline, CDR1 is SGHTA and CDR2 is FQGTGA. This CDR3 spans 15 amino acids. The CDR3 coding sequence is TGTGCCAGCAGCATTGGACGCGGGTTTTCCTATGAGCAGTTCTTC. The encoded protein is CASSIGRGFSYEQFF.

This clone has just one count. The chain uses TRBV9 and TRBJ1-3; D not certain. CDR3 length equals 15 residues. V lost 3 bases, J lost 0 bases, and 10 bases lay in between. Looked up from germline, CDR1 is SGDLS and CDR2 is YYNGEE. The CDR3 region is CASSAGLASGNTIYF. In DNA form, the CDR3 reads TGTGCCAGCAGCGCTGGCCTTGCCTCTGGAAACACCATATATTTT.

The chain uses TRBV7-9 and TRBJ1-5, with 7 bases identical to TRBD1. After removal of 2 bases from V and 1 base from J, the junction contained 5 bases not matched to a gene. The CDR3 has 16 residues. The germline V gene has CDR1 SEHNR and CDR2 FQNEAQ (reference sequence). The CDR3 here is CASSLTWDSSNQPQHF. The CDR3 DNA follows: TGTGCCAGCAGCTTAACGTGGGACAGCAGCAATCAGCCCCAGCATTTT.

V and J are TRBV5-5 and TRBJ2-3; TRBD2 matches at 12 bases. The CDR3 covers 16 residues. Trimming took 4 bases from V and 6 from J; bases not matched to a gene: 9. CDR1 SGHKS and CDR2 YYEKEE come from the germline V gene (reference sequence). This CDR3 is CASSRELAGGGDTQYF. CDR3 bases: TGTGCCAGCAGCCGCGAACTAGCGGGGGGCGGGGATACGCAGTATTTT.

This sequence joins TRBV11-2 and TRBJ2-1; D gene ambiguous. CDR3 length: 13 amino acids. The germline gives CDR1 SGHAT, CDR2 FQNNGV. Trimming cost V 5 bases and J 9 bases, with 14 bases left between them. The CDR3: CASSHDTGGEQFF. DNA for the CDR3: TGTGCCAGCAGCCATGATACCGGCGGTGAGCAGTTCTTC.

The chain couples TRBV7-2 to TRBJ1-2; D not resolved. This CDR3 spans 12 amino acids. Germline V gene lookup returns CDR1 SGHTA and CDR2 FQGNSA. V was shortened by 5 bases and J by 8 bases, with 12 bases between the two germline ends. The CDR3 region is CASSRQRLGYTF. CDR3 sequence (DNA): TGTGCCAGCAGCAGACAACGACTAGGCTACACCTTC.

This chain joins TRBV9 and TRBJ2-5, with a weak D call TRBD1 (5 bases). Germline CDR1 SGDLS, CDR2 YYNGEE. Trimming shortened V by 0 bases and J by 4 bases, and 10 bases separated the two germline ends. CDR3 length: 14 residues. The chain's CDR3 is CASSVEWGIETQYF. In DNA, the CDR3 is TGTGCCAGCAGCGTAGAGTGGGGCATAGAGACCCAGTACTTC.

The chain recombines TRBV19 with TRBJ1-1; D not resolved. CDR3 length: 13 residues. V lost 3 bases and J 6 bases, leaving 11 bases between the germline ends. The germline V gene encodes CDR1 LNHDA and CDR2 SQIVND (reference sequence). CDR3 DNA: TGTGCCAGTAGTATCCGACTAACGTCTGAAGCTTTCTTT. As protein: CASSIRLTSEAFF.

V gene TRBV19 combines with J gene TRBJ1-4, with a tentative D call TRBD1 (6 bases). Germline V lookup: CDR1 LNHDA, CDR2 SQIVND (reference sequence). The length of the CDR3 is 13 residues. Between the trimmed V and J ends, which lost 7 bases and 7 bases, there was a span of 13 bases. The chain's CDR3 is CASMEGGGEKLFF. The DNA of the CDR3 is TGTGCCAGTATGGAGGGAGGGGGTGAAAAACTGTTTTTT.

The chain employs TRBV3-1 (or the pseudogene TRBV3-2) and TRBJ1-1; 7 nucleotides line up with TRBD1. Germline CDR1 and CDR2: LGHDT and YNNKEL (reference sequence). With 5 bases clipped from V and 1 base from J, the junction kept 13 bases outside the gene matches. The CDR3 has 17 amino acids. CDR3 sequence (DNA): TGTGCCAGCAGCTATACAGGGGCAATTTTAGGGAACACTGAAGCTTTCTTT. Translating gives CASSYTGAILGNTEAFF.

V is TRBV12-3 or TRBV12-4 and J is TRBJ2-7, with 7 bases lining up with TRBD1. The CDR3 is made up of 13 amino acids. The junction had 2 bases not matched to a gene; V was cut back by 2 bases and J by 4 bases. The CDR3 reads CASSLTRGYEQYF. The CDR3 DNA sequence: TGTGCCAGCAGTTTAACCAGGGGGTACGAGCAGTACTTC.

The chain joins TRBV19 to TRBJ2-1, with a weak D call TRBD2 (5 bases). The CDR3 covers 16 residues. The V end lost 1 base, the J end lost 2 bases, and 12 bases lay between the germline ends. Germline CDR1 reads LNHDA; CDR2 reads SQIVND (reference sequence). CDR3 nucleotides: TGTGCCAGTAGTATAGTTTGGACTGATGCCTACAATGAGCAGTTCTTC. Translating it yields CASSIVWTDAYNEQFF.

DNA of the CDR3: TGTGCCAGCAGCTTAAGGCTAGCGGGCTACGAGCAGTACTTC. Its protein is CASSLRLAGYEQYF. The rearrangement uses TRBV11-2 and TRBJ2-7, with 8 bases aligning to TRBD2. Germline CDR1 reads SGHAT; CDR2 reads FQNNGV. The CDR3 is made up of 14 amino acids. The trim removed 2 bases at V and 3 bases at J, leaving 3 bases unmatched.

In its sample, this clone ranks as medium-sized. The chain combines TRBV7-9 with TRBJ1-1, with D tentatively TRBD1 (5 bases). V was cut by 4 bases and J by 5 bases, with 14 bases left in between. Looked up from germline, CDR1 is SEHNR and CDR2 is FQNEAQ (reference sequence). The CDR3 length is 14 residues. The CDR3 bases are TGTGCCAGCAGCTCGGAGGGGTTGGGAACTGAAGCTTTCTTT. This gives the protein CASSSEGLGTEAFF.

Here the CDR3 DNA reads TGTGCCAGCAGTCTGCGACAGGGAGGAGAGACCCAGTACTTC. It yields the protein CASSLRQGGETQYF. The chain joins TRBV27 to TRBJ2-5; D is possibly TRBD1 (7 bases). V lost 5 bases and J 4 bases, leaving 14 bases between the germline ends. Germline V lookup: CDR1 MNHEY, CDR2 SMNVEV (reference sequence). CDR3 length equals 14 residues.

The J gene is TRBJ2-7, the V gene TRBV6-5, with D unresolved. The germline CDR1 and CDR2 sequences are MNHEY and SVGAGI. V was clipped by 8 bases and J by 5 bases, with 16 bases between them. This CDR3 is built from 13 residues. The CDR3 region has the DNA TGTGCCAGCCAGTCACAATCTCGTGACGAGCAGTACTTC. It is translated as CASQSQSRDEQYF.

The table lists this clone with a count of one. The chain links TRBV4-3 to TRBJ1-3; D gene unclear. The CDR3 length is 18 residues. Trimming stripped 0 bases from V and 2 bases from J, with 17 bases between. The germline CDR1 and CDR2 sequences are LGHNA and YSLEER. Written as DNA, the CDR3 is TGCGCCAGCAGCCAAGAACGAGGCCTTCTAGCACCTGGAAACACCATATATTTT. Its protein product is CASSQERGLLAPGNTIYF.

The chain is built from TRBV3-1 (or the pseudogene TRBV3-2) and TRBJ2-1; 12 bases map to TRBD2. The CDR3 covers 18 residues. The junction had 10 bases not matched to a gene; V was cut back by 2 bases and J by 5 bases. Looked up from germline, CDR1 is LGHDT and CDR2 is YNNKEL (reference sequence). Written as DNA, the CDR3 is TGTGCCAGCAGCCAAATCCTATCTAGCGGGGGGGCCCACAATGAGCAGTTCTTC. It is translated as CASSQILSSGGAHNEQFF.

This rearrangement joins TRBV27 to TRBJ2-1; 7 positions match TRBD2. CDR1 MNHEY and CDR2 SMNVEV come from the germline V gene (reference sequence). The length of the CDR3 is 17 residues. The junction had 16 bases not matched to a gene; V was cut back by 5 bases and J by 6 bases. The CDR3 here is CASSPTVRGKRGNEQFF. The CDR3 DNA reads TGTGCCAGCAGTCCCACCGTGCGGGGGAAAAGGGGCAATGAGCAGTTCTTC.

The chain has TRBV3-1 (or the pseudogene TRBV3-2) and TRBJ2-5, with 9 bases that match TRBD2. Germline CDR1 LGHDT, CDR2 YNNKEL (reference sequence). The V gene end was trimmed by 0 bases and the J gene end by 7 bases; junction bases not matched to a gene: 6. This CDR3 has 15 residues. CDR3 loop: CASSQDSLAGGTQYF. The CDR3 region has the DNA TGTGCCAGCAGCCAAGATTCACTAGCGGGTGGGACCCAGTACTTC.